Reported below is one T cell receptor beta chain. These data come from a study of blood T cell repertoires in COVID-19. Study-wide background: T cells, B-cell-depleted T cells, or PBMCs supplied cDNA or gDNA.

In the original workflow: Quantification of nucleated cells was approximated via reference gene primer amplification. The table came from immunoSEQ multiplex PCR; TCRdb's copy has only in-frame clones and leaves some out. D and trimming come from the DNA, and the V and J calls and clone size come from that table. Of 200,000 to 250,000 clones in the sample, 80% to 90% were seen once. Per germline, CDR1 SGHVS and CDR2 FQNEAQ. The CDR3 has 16 residues. Trimming took 1 base from V and 2 from J; bases not matched to a gene: 7. The receptor was isolated from an elderly man with acute or convalescent COVID-19. The source material was peripheral blood. V usage is TRBV7-8 and J usage is TRBJ2-7, with TRBD2 matching 8 bases. CDR3 DNA sequence: TGTGCCAGCAGCTTAGGGGAGGGGGGACTAGCCTACGAGCAGTACTTC. It translates to CASSLGEGGLAYEQYF.